Listed here are 12 T cell receptor beta chains from one sample, sequenced in a study of patients and donors after allogeneic stem cell transplantation. TCRdb called the RT-PCR reads again in MiXCR, with one record for every CDR3 protein. Here the sample spans about 110,000 distinct CDR3 sequences, around 35% being singletons. The sequencing input was blood, either unsorted or a sorted T cell fraction (not recorded which). All receptors derive from a human donor who was either an allogeneic HSCT recipient or a stem cell or donor lymphocyte infusion donor (not recorded which). It is not recorded whose cells these are; they may come from a transplant donor.

This clonotype turned up a few times. The chain recombines TRBV10-3 with TRBJ2-5; 7 nucleotides agree with TRBD1. The germline CDR1 and CDR2 sequences are ENHRY and SYGVKD. This CDR3 is 13 amino acids long. Unmatched junction bases numbered 10, after V lost 10 bases and J lost 5 bases. CDR3 sequence (DNA): TGTGCCACCCGGGACAGAATAGGGGAGACCCAGTACTTC. It yields the protein CATRDRIGETQYF.

This clonotype was picked up a small number of times. The chain carries TRBV18 and TRBJ2-7; no reliable D call. V lost 0 bases, J lost 0 bases, and 6 bases lay in between. The germline CDR1 and CDR2 sequences are KGHSH and LQKENI. The CDR3 covers 14 residues. CDR3 coding DNA: TGTGCCAGCTCACCACCCACCGGCTCCTACGAGCAGTACTTC. Protein product: CASSPPTGSYEQYF. The entire variable domain, with the rest obtained from reference TRBV18 and TRBJ2-7, is as follows: NAGVMQNPRHLVRRRGQEARLRCSPMKGHSHVYWYRQLPEEGLKFMVYLQKENIIDESGMPKERFSAEFPKEGPSILRIQQVVRGDSAAYFCASSPPTGSYEQYFGPGTRLTVT.

This chain uses TRBV10-2 with TRBJ2-2; the D is unclear. The CDR3 length is 14 residues. Germline CDR1 is WSHSY and CDR2 is SAAADI. Trimming stripped 10 bases from V and 0 bases from J, with 12 bases between. CDR3 DNA sequence: TGCGCCACCCGACCAGGAGCGAACACCGGGGAGCTGTTTTTT. It yields the protein CATRPGANTGELFF.

This clonotype occurred a few times. The V gene is TRBV6-5, the J gene TRBJ1-6, with a tentative D call TRBD1 (5 bases). Germline assignment: CDR1 MNHEY and CDR2 SVGAGI. This CDR3 has 12 residues. The V end lost 4 bases, the J end lost 7 bases, and 5 bases lay between the germline ends. The DNA of the CDR3 is TGTGCCAGCAGTTGGGGGAATTCACCCCTCCACTTT. This gives the protein CASSWGNSPLHF.

The chain joins TRBV29-1 to TRBJ2-7; 8 bases are shared with TRBD2. The CDR3 contains 12 residues. The germline CDR1 and CDR2 sequences are SQVTM and ANQGSEA. Germline trimming cut 3 bases from V and 3 bases from J; bases unmatched to any gene: 1. In DNA form, the CDR3 reads TGCAGCGTTGAGGCGGGAGGCTACGAGCAGTACTTC. Protein: CSVEAGGYEQYF.

The rearrangement uses TRBV29-1 and TRBJ1-5, with D perhaps TRBD1 (5 bases). The germline V gene encodes CDR1 SQVTM and CDR2 ANQGSEA. V was pared by 4 bases and J by 1 base, with 5 bases between. The CDR3 has 12 residues. CDR3 region: CSVGTSNQPQHF. DNA for the CDR3: TGCAGCGTTGGGACAAGCAATCAGCCCCAGCATTTT. Based on the CDR3 plus reference TRBV29-1 and TRBJ1-5, the full variable domain is SAVISQKPSRDICQRGTSLTIQCQVDSQVTMMFWYRQQPGQSLTLIATANQGSEATYESGFVIDKFPISRPNLTFSTLTVSNMSPEDSSIYLCSVGTSNQPQHFGDGTRLSIL.

The V gene is TRBV20-1, the J gene TRBJ2-7, with D hard to call. Trimming took off 3 bases at V and 1 base at J, with 10 bases between the two ends. The CDR3 length is 13 residues. Germline CDR1 and CDR2: DFQATT and SNEGSKA (reference sequence). CDR3 nucleotide sequence: TGCAGTGCTAGGTCCGCAGTTTCCTACGAGCAGTACTTC. Translation gives CSARSAVSYEQYF.

The V and J genes are TRBV9 and TRBJ2-5, with D possibly called TRBD1 or TRBD2 (5 bases each). This CDR3 region has 16 residues. Germline V gene data show CDR1 as SGDLS and CDR2 as YYNGEE. V lost 5 bases and J lost 2, with 19 bases in between. Written as DNA, the CDR3 is TGTGCCAGCAGTCCTGTCGGGCTCGGGGCGCAAGAGACCCAGTACTTC. Translation: CASSPVGLGAQETQYF.

The rearrangement links TRBV20-1 to TRBJ1-2, with 8 bases fitting TRBD1. Unmatched junction bases numbered 16, after V lost 4 bases and J lost 0 bases. The V gene's germline CDR1 is DFQATT and CDR2 SNEGSKA (reference sequence). The CDR3 covers 18 residues. The CDR3 nucleotides are TGCAGTGCTATTGGACTGTGGGCGGCAGGGGGCGCTAACTATGGCTACACCTTC. Its translation is CSAIGLWAAGGANYGYTF.

The V and J genes are TRBV4-3 and TRBJ2-1; 8 bases are shared with TRBD2. The germline V gene has CDR1 LGHNA and CDR2 YSLEER. The CDR3 has 16 residues. V lost 0 bases, J lost 8 bases, and 9 bases stayed unmatched. CDR3 amino acids: CASSQDPSGLWDEQFF. The CDR3 nucleotides read TGCGCCAGCAGCCAAGACCCTAGCGGGCTCTGGGATGAGCAGTTCTTC.

The chain employs TRBV29-1 and TRBJ2-3; D uncertain. V shed 8 bases and J shed 6 bases, with 18 bases lying between them. CDR3 length equals 13 residues. Looked up from germline, CDR1 is SQVTM and CDR2 is ANQGSEA. The chain's CDR3 is CSYGVMGRDTQYF. The CDR3 DNA reads as TGCAGCTATGGGGTCATGGGCCGGGATACGCAGTATTTT.

In its sample, this clonotype was seen a few times. The chain joins TRBV29-1 to TRBJ1-2; D gene uncertain. Germline CDR1 SQVTM, CDR2 ANQGSEA. Trimming took 4 bases from V and 0 from J, leaving 18 bases between them. CDR3 length equals 16 residues. CDR3 in amino acids: CSVALAGSRSNYGYTF. For the CDR3, the DNA is TGCAGCGTTGCGTTGGCTGGCAGCCGCTCTAACTATGGCTACACCTTC.